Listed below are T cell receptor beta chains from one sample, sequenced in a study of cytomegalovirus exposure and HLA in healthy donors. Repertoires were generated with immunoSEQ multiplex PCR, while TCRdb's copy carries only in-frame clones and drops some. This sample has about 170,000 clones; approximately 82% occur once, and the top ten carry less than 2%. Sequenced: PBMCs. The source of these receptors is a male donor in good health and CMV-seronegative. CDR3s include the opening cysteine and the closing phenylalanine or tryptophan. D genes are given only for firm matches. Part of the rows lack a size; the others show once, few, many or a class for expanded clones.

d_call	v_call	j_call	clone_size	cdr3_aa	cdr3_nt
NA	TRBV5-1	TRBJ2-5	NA	CASSFRGLAEQETQYF	TGCGCCAGCAGCTTCCGTGGGTTAGCAGAACAAGAGACCCAGTACTTC
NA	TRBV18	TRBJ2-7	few	CASSPLGAHISYEQYF	TGTGCCAGCTCACCCCTTGGGGCCCACATATCCTACGAGCAGTACTTC
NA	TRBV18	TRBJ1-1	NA	CASSPRGGGRMNTEAFF	TGTGCCAGCTCACCACGGGGGGGAGGCAGGATGAACACTGAAGCTTTCTTT
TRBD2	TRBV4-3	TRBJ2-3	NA	CASSQSGLGDTQYF	TGCGCCAGCAGCCAATCGGGACTAGGGGATACGCAGTATTTT
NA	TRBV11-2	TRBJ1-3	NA	CASSLGASFGSGNTIYF	TGTGCCAGCAGCTTAGGTGCCTCCTTCGGTTCTGGAAACACCATATATTTT
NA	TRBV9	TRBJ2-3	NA	CASSVSSLLGPPTDTQYF	TGTGCCAGCAGCGTAAGCTCCTTACTAGGACCCCCCACAGATACGCAGTATTTT
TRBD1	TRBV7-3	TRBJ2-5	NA	CASSRGQGETQYF	TGTGCCAGCAGCCGAGGACAGGGAGAGACCCAGTACTTC
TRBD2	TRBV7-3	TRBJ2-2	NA	CASSFTSGSPTGELFF	TGTGCCAGCAGCTTCACTAGCGGGAGCCCAACCGGGGAGCTGTTTTTT
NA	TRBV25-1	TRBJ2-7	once	CASSLMSSYEQYF	TGTGCCAGCAGTCTTATGTCGTCCTACGAGCAGTACTTC
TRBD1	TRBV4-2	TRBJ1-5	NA	CASSQVATGGNQPQHF	TGTGCCAGCAGCCAAGTAGCGACAGGGGGTAATCAGCCCCAGCATTTT
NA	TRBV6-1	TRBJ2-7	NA	CASSEASGAYEQYF	TGTGCCAGCAGTGAAGCTAGCGGAGCCTACGAGCAGTACTTC
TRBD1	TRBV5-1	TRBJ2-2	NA	CASSPTTGVSGELFF	TGCGCCAGCAGCCCCACCACAGGGGTCTCCGGGGAGCTGTTTTTT
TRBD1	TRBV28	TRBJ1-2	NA	CASSLLAGGYGYTF	TGTGCCAGCAGTTTATTGGCAGGGGGCTATGGCTACACCTTC
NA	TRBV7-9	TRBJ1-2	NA	CASSLVIPAGGGYTF	TGTGCCAGCAGCTTAGTGATTCCGGCCGGCGGTGGCTACACCTTC
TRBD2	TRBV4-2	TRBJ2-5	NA	CASSHPRELETQYF	TGTGCCAGCAGCCACCCGCGGGAGTTGGAGACCCAGTACTTC
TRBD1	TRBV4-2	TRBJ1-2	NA	CASSRRTGANYGYTF	TGTGCCAGCAGCCGCCGGACAGGGGCTAACTATGGCTACACCTTC
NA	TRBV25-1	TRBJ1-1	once	CASSPRGGSMNTEAFF	TGTGCCAGCAGTCCTCGGGGGGGTTCCATGAACACTGAAGCTTTCTTT
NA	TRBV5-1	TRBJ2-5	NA	CASSLFVTEGGETQYF	TGCGCCAGCAGCTTGTTTGTGACGGAAGGAGGGGAGACCCAGTACTTC
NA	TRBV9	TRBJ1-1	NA	CASSAQGFTEAFF	TGTGCCAGCAGCGCACAGGGCTTCACTGAAGCTTTCTTT
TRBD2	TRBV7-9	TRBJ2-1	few	CASSSLHLAGGPIEQFF	TGTGCCAGCAGCTCACTCCACCTAGCGGGGGGGCCCATTGAGCAGTTCTTC
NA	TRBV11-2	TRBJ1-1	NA	CASSLGQGSTEAFF	TGTGCCAGCAGCTTAGGCCAGGGGAGCACTGAAGCTTTCTTT
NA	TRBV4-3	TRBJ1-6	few	CASSHRAGDNSPLHF	TGCGCCAGCAGCCACCGAGCGGGGGATAATTCACCCCTCCACTTT
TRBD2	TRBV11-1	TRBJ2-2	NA	CASSLGREGGITGELFF	TGTGCCAGCAGCTTGGGGAGGGAGGGTGGTATCACCGGGGAGCTGTTTTTT
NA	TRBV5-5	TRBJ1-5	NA	CASSLADRSNQPQHF	TGTGCCAGCAGCTTGGCGGACAGAAGCAATCAGCCCCAGCATTTT
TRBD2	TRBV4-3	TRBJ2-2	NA	CASSQRTSARDTGELFF	TGCGCCAGCAGCCAAAGGACTAGCGCGCGAGACACCGGGGAGCTGTTTTTT
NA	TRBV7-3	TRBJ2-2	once	CASSDRSGELFF	TGTGCCAGCAGCGATAGAAGCGGGGAGCTGTTTTTT
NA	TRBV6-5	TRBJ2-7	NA	CASSYSKPVRYEQYF	TGTGCCAGCAGTTACTCGAAACCAGTCCGCTACGAGCAGTACTTC
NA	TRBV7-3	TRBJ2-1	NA	CASSSHRENEQFF	TGTGCCAGCAGCTCTCACAGGGAGAATGAGCAGTTCTTC
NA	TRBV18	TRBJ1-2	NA	CASSPNREDGYTF	TGTGCCAGCTCACCCAACAGGGAAGATGGCTACACCTTC
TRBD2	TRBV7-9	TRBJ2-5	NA	CSSSPTSGRPKQETQYF	TGTTCCAGCAGCCCAACTAGCGGGAGGCCCAAACAAGAGACCCAGTACTTC
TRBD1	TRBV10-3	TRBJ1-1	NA	CAIRTGGPLNTEAFF	TGTGCCATAAGGACAGGGGGGCCCTTGAACACTGAAGCTTTCTTT
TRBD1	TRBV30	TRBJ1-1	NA	CAWSESGGTGAKNTEAFF	TGTGCCTGGAGCGAAAGCGGAGGGACAGGGGCAAAGAACACTGAAGCTTTCTTT
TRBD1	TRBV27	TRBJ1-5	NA	CASSFLKGALAQPQHF	TGTGCCAGCAGTTTCTTGAAGGGGGCTCTGGCTCAGCCCCAGCATTTT
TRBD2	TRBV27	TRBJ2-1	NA	CASMIAGGVSEQFF	TGTGCCAGCATGATAGCGGGAGGAGTAAGTGAGCAGTTCTTC
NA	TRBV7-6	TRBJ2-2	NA	CASSPGHRLPGELFF	TGTGCCAGCAGCCCGGGACATCGGTTACCCGGGGAGCTGTTTTTT
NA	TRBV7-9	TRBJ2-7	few	CASSLALGLSYEQYF	TGTGCCAGCAGCTTAGCGTTGGGCCTCTCCTACGAGCAGTACTTC
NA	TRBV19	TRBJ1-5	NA	CASSILGFNQPQHF	TGTGCCAGTAGTATTCTCGGGTTCAATCAGCCCCAGCATTTT
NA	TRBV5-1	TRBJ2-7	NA	CASSRGFYEQYF	TGCGCCAGCAGCCGGGGATTTTACGAGCAGTACTTC
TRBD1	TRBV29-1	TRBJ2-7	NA	CSVEDTGQGYEQYF	TGCAGCGTTGAAGATACGGGACAGGGTTACGAGCAGTACTTC
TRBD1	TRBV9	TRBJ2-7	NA	CASSVGTGWAEQYF	TGTGCCAGCAGCGTCGGGACAGGGTGGGCCGAGCAGTACTTC
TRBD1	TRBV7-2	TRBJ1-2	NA	CASTTQGGGYGYTF	TGTGCCAGCACCACCCAGGGGGGCGGATATGGCTACACCTTC
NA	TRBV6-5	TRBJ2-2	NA	CASSYSGPITGELFF	TGTGCCAGCAGTTACTCGGGGCCTATCACCGGGGAGCTGTTTTTT
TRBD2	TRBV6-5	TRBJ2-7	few	CASSRSTSGGEQYF	TGTGCCAGCAGTCGATCGACTAGCGGGGGGGAGCAGTACTTC
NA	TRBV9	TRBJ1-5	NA	CASSVGTENQPQHF	TGTGCCAGCAGCGTAGGGACAGAGAATCAGCCCCAGCATTTT
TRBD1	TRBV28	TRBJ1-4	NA	CASSQTGVLEKLFF	TGTGCCAGCAGCCAAACAGGGGTTCTTGAAAAACTGTTTTTT